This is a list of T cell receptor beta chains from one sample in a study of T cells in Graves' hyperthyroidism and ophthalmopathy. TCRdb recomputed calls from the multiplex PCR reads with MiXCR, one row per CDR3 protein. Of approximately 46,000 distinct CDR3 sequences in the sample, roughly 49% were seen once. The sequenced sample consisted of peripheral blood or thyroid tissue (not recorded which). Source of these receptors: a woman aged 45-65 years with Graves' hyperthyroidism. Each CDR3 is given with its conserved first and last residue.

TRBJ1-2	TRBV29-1	CSVAWSEGDRLPYGYTF
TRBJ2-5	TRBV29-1	CSVTGTGRETQYF
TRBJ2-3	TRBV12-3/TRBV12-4	CASSLWLAGRGDTQYF
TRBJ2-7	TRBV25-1	CASSGLLPYEQYF
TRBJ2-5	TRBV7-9	CASSSWTANGTQYF
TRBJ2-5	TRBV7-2	CASRGVGETQYF
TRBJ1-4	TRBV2	CASSEWVYEKLFF
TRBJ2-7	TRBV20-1	CSARSGRFGHEQYF
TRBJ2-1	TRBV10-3	CAISPGGRNEQFF
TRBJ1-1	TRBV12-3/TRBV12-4	CASSFRAANTEAFF
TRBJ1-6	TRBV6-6	CASSYSLGLTGLDNSPLHF
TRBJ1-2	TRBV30	CAWSVRKGGYTF
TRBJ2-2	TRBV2	CASSGQLSTGELPF
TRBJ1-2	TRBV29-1	CSVLAGPGGYTF